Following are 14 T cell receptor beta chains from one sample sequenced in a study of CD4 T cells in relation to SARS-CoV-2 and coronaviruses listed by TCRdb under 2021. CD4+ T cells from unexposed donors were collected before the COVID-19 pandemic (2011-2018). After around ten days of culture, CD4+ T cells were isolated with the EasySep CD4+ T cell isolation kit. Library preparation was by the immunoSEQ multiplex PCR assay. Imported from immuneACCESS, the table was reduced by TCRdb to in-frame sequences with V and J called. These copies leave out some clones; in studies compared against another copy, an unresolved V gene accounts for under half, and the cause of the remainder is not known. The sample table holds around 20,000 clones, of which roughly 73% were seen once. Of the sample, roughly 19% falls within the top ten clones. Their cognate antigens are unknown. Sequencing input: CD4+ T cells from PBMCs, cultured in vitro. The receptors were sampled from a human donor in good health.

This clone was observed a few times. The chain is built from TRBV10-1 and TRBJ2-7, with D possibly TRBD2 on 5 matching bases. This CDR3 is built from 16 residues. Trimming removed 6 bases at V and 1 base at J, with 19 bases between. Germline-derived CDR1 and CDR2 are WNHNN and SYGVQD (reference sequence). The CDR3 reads CASSPSGSLQSYEQYF. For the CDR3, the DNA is TGCGCCAGCAGCCCGTCGGGGAGTCTACAATCCTACGAGCAGTACTTC.

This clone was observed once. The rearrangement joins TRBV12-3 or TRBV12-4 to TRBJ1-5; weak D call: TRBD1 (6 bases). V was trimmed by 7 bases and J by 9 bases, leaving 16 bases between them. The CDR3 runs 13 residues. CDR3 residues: CASNTGNSGPQHF. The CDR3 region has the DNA TGTGCCAGCAATACAGGGAACAGCGGGCCCCAGCATTTT.

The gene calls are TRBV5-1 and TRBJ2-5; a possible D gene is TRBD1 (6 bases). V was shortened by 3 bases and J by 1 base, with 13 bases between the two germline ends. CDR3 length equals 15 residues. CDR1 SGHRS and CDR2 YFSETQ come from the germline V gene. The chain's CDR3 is CASSYTGTRQETQYF. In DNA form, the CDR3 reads TGCGCCAGCAGCTACACCGGGACACGCCAAGAGACCCAGTACTTC.

Here the CDR3 reads CASVGGSRNNEQFF. The CDR3 coding sequence is TGTGCCAGCGTAGGGGGGAGTCGCAACAATGAGCAGTTCTTC. The V call is TRBV28, the J call TRBJ2-1; D is perhaps TRBD1 or TRBD2 (6 bases each). Germline-derived CDR1 and CDR2 are MDHEN and SYDVKM. Between the trimmed V and J ends, which lost 8 bases and 5 bases, there was a span of 16 bases. This CDR3 region has 14 residues.

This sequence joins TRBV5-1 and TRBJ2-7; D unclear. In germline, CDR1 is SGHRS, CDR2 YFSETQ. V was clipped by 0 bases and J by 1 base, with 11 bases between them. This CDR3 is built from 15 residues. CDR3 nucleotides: TGCGCCAGCAGCTTGGGTCTGGGGTCTTCCTACGAGCAGTACTTC. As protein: CASSLGLGSSYEQYF.

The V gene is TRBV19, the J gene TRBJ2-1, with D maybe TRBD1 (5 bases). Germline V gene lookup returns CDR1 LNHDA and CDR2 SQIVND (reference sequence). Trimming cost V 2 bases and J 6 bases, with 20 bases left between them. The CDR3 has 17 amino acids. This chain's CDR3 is CASSIMGGQVRGNEQFF. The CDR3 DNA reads TGTGCCAGTAGTATAATGGGCGGTCAGGTAAGGGGCAATGAGCAGTTCTTC.

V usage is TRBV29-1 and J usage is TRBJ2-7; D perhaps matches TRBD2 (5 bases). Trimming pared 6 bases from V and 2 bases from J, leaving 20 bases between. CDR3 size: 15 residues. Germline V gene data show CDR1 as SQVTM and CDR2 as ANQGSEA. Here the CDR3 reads CSVTERDALPYEQYF. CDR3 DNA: TGCAGCGTCACGGAGAGGGATGCCCTACCCTACGAGCAGTACTTC.

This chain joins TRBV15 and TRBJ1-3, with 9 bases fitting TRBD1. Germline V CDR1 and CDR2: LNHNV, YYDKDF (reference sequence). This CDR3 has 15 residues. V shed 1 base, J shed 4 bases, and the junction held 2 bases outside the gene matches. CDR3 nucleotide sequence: TGTGCCACCAGCAGAGCCACAGGGGGCGGAAACACCATATATTTT. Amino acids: CATSRATGGGNTIYF.

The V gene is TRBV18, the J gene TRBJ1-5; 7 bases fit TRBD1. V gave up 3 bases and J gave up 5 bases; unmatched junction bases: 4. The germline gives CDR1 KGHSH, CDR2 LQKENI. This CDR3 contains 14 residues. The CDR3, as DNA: TGTGCCAGCTCACCGACAGGGAAGGATCAGCCCCAGCATTTT. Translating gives CASSPTGKDQPQHF.

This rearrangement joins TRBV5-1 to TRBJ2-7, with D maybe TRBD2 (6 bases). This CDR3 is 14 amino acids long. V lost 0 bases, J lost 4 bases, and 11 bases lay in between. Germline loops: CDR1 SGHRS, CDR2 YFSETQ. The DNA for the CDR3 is TGCGCCAGCAGCTTGGTTTCTAGCGAGTACGAGCAGTACTTC. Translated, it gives CASSLVSSEYEQYF.

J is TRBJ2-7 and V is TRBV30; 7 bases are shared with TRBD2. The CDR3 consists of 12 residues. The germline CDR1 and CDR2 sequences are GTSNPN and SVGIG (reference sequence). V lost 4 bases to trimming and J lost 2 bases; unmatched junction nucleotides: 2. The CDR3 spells CAWKAGAYEQYF. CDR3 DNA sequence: TGTGCCTGGAAGGCGGGAGCCTACGAGCAGTACTTC.

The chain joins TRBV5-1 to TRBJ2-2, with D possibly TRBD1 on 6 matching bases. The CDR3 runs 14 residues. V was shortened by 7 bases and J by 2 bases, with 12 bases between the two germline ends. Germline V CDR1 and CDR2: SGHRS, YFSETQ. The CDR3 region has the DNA TGCGCCAGCCTCGCAGGGGTTAACACCGGGGAGCTGTTTTTT. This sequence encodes CASLAGVNTGELFF.

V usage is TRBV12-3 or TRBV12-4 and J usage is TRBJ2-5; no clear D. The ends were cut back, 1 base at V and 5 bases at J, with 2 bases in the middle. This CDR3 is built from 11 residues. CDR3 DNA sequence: TGTGCCAGCAGTTTAGTGGAGACCCAGTACTTC. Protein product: CASSLVETQYF.

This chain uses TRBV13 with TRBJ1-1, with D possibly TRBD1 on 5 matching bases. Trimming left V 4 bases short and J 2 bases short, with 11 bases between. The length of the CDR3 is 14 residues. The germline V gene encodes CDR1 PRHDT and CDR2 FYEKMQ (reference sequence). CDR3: CASSYRQGNTEAFF. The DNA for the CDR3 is TGTGCCAGCAGCTACAGGCAGGGAAACACTGAAGCTTTCTTT.